This T cell receptor beta chain was sequenced for a study of shared clonotypes between healthy human individuals. Study-level information: Each donor's CD8 memory used one plate, CD8 naive two, each CD4 subset three. Study-level results: Estimated richness was generally greater in naive than memory subsets.

Naive CD8 cells, CD45RO-negative and positively selected for CCR7, excluded terminally differentiated effector memory CD45RA+ cells. TCRdb's table, derived via immunoSEQ multiplex PCR, lists solely in-frame clones and lacks some. Of approximately 740,000 clones listed, 90% to 95% were seen once; the top ten hold 24%. With respect to this clone: Its antigen is undetermined.

Trimming shortened V by 7 bases and J by 0 bases, and 13 bases separated the two germline ends. The CDR3 covers 13 residues. From germline, CDR1 is SQVTM and CDR2 ANQGSEA. This sequence was found in a man between 25 and 39 years old in good health. The sample taken for sequencing was naive CD8+ T cells sorted from blood. V gene TRBV29-1 combines with J gene TRBJ2-7, with D possibly matching TRBD2 (6 bases). Here the CDR3 reads CSARDSLSYEQYF. CDR3 bases: TGCAGCGCTCGGGACTCCCTCTCCTACGAGCAGTACTTC.